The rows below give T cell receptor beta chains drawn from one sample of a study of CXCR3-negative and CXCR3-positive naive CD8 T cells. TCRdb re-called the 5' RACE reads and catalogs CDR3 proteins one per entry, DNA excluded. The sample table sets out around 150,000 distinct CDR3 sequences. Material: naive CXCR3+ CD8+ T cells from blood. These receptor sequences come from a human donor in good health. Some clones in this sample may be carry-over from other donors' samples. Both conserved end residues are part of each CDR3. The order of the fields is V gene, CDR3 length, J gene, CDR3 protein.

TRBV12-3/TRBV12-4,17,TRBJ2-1,CASKTRGGGTSYNEQFF
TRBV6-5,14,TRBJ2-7,CASTYSTDSYEQYF
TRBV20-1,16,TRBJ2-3,CSATGTGSPSTDTQYF
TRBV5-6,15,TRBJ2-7,CASSLGGSSLNEQYF
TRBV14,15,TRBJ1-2,CASSAPWRGGGGYTF
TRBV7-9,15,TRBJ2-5,CASSYRGLGSETQYF
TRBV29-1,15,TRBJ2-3,CSVEGWDKVTDTQYF
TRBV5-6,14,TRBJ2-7,CASSSNPGPYEQYF
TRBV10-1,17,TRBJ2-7,CASSEWASGFNYNEQFF
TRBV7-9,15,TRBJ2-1,CASSLVGLALDEQFF
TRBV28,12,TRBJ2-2,CATGWDSGELFF
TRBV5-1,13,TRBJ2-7,CASSWAGRDEQYF
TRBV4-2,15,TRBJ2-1,CASSQYLGPGNEQFF
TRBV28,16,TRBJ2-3,CASSPTTSGVIDTQYF
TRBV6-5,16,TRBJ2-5,CASSYFRRGNQETQYF
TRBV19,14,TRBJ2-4,CASSIYGMQNIQYF
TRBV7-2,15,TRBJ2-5,CASSIVTNSQETQYF